This T cell receptor beta chain was identified in a study of Ad26.COV2.S vaccination and SARS-CoV-2 variants (dated by TCRdb to the early 2020s). Study-wide context: Donors in the vaccine arm were drawn from COV1001, a phase I-IIa trial of Ad26.COV2.S in healthy adults that was multicentre, randomized, double-blind and placebo-controlled. Ad26.COV2.S was administered intramuscularly at 5 x 10^10 or 1 x 10^11 viral particles, either as a single shot or as two shots given 56 days apart. TCRbeta repertoire sequencing served as the tool for gauging how specific and how broad the SARS-CoV-2-reactive T cell receptors were following Ad26.COV2.S vaccination. The TCR-sequenced set comprised about 32 samples: around 20 Ad26.COV2.S vaccine recipients, 5 placebo recipients and 8 SARS-CoV-2 convalescent individuals. Participants in the trial were split at random into five groups of five each, receiving low-dose or high-dose Ad26.COV2.S once or twice, or else placebo on both occasions. Throughout the experiments and outcome assessment, investigators stayed blinded to trial group allocation.

Results and caveats for the whole study, not just this receptor: The study was not powered to compare responses between vaccine doses or regimens. It was noted by the authors that total T cell responses may have been underestimated by the TCR breadth and depth analyses. Spike-specific TCR breadth was higher in Ad26.COV2.S recipients than in placebo recipients (P = 0.0014). Substantial breadth of spike-specific CD8+ and CD4+ T cell responses was reported after vaccination. Comparable non-spike TCR breadth was observed between vaccine and placebo recipients, consistent with only spike being contained in the vaccine.

The immunoSEQ Assay was the method used to sequence TCRbeta CDR3 regions. After extraction, genomic DNA underwent amplification by bias-controlled multiplex PCR, followed by high-throughput sequencing. As for how the authors treated the data: To quantify the absolute abundance of each unique TCRbeta CDR3 region, sequences were collapsed and filtered. T cell fraction was estimated by normalization of TCRbeta template counts to usable DNA, with usable DNA being measured through amplification of reference genes present in all nucleated cells. Repertoire TCRs were annotated as SARS-CoV-2-specific by exact matching of V gene, CDR3 amino acid sequence and J gene to a known reactive TCR set. MIRA supplied the reference SARS-CoV-2 TCR set, which was filtered for enrichment in COVID-19-positive ImmuneCODE repertoires so that public or cross-reactive TCRs were removed. Using the MIRA antigens, annotated TCRs were further analysed by specific ORF or by position within an ORF. Breadth was defined as annotated unique rearrangements over total unique productive rearrangements; depth was the summed frequency of those rearrangements. TCR breadth was compared between groups using two-sided Wilcoxon rank-sum tests. The source is immuneACCESS, and TCRdb retained only in-frame sequences with V and J called. Part of the clones is not carried over; for the studies checked, unresolved V genes explain less than half of this, and the remainder is unexplained. The D gene and trimming were derived from the DNA, and the V and J assignments and clone size from that table. This sample gives about 480,000 clones in total; around nine tenths of them show up just once. Clones ranked in the top ten supply about 13% of the sample.

The CDR3 goes from the cysteine to the phenylalanine over 12 residues. The DNA shown is the 36-base CDR3, in frame from base 1. Taken from the germline V gene (reference sequence), the CDR1 and CDR2 loops are SEHNR and FQNEAQ. Deletion took 5 bases off V and 0 bases off J, with a span of 2 bases between the germline ends. In light of the paper, this sample's treatment or condition label describes: over 15 received Ad26.COV2.S at low or high dose, single or two shots; roughly five received placebo; per-sample allocation not given. For vaccine and placebo recipients, the sequenced repertoires came from samples collected on day 63 after the first injection. Between 29 July and 7 August 2020, Cohort 1b enrolled 25 adults aged 18-55 years at one site in Boston, USA. Ad26.COV2.S consisted of a replication-incompetent adenovirus type 26 vector by which a prefusion-stabilized SARS-CoV-2 spike protein from the original Wuhan strain was expressed.

A note on this clone: Its specific antigen is unknown. No clone much larger than this one lies a single base away; base qualities are absent.

The TCR originated in a person aged 18 to 59 who received the Ad26.COV2.S COVID-19 vaccine or a placebo. Here the sequenced sample was peripheral blood, taken in a trial of Ad26.COV2.S vaccine versus placebo. The sequence is built from TRBV7-9 and TRBJ2-1; the D gene lacks a confident call. The DNA sequence is TGTGCCAGCAGCCCCTCCTACAATGAGCAGTTCTTC. Its product reads: CASSPSYNEQFF.